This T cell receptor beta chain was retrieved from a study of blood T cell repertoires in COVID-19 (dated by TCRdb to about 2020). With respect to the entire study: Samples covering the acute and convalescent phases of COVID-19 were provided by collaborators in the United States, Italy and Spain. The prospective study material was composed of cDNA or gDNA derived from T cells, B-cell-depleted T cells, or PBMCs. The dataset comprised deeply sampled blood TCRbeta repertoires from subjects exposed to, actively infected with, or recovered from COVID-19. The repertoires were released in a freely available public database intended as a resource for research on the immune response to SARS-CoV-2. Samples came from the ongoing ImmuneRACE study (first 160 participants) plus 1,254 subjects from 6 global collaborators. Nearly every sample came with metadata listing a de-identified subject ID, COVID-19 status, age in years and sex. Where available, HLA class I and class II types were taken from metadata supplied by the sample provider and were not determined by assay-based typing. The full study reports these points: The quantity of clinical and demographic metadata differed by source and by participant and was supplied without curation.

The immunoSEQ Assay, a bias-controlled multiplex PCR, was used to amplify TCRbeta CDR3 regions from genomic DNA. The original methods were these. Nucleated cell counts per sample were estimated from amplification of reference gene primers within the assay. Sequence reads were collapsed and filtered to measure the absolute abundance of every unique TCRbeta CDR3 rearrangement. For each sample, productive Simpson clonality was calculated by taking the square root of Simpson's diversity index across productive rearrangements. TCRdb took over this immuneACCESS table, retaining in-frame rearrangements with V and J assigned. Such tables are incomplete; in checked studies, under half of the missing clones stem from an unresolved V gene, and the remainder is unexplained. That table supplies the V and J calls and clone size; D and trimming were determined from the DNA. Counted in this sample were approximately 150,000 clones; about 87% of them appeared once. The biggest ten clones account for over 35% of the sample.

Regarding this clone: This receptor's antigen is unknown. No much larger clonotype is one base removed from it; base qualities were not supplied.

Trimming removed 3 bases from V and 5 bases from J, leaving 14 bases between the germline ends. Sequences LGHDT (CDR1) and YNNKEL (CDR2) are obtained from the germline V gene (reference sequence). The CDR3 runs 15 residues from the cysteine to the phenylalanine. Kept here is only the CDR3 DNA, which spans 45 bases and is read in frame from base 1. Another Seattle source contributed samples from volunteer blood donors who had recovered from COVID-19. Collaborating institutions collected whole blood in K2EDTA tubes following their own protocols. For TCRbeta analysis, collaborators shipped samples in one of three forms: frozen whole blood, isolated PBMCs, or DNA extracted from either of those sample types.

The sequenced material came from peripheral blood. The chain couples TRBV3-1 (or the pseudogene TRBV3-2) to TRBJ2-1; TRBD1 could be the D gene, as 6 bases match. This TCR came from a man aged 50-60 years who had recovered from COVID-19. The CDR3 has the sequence CASSHAQGIHNEQFF. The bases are TGTGCCAGCAGCCATGCGCAGGGGATACACAATGAGCAGTTCTTC.